This is a list of T cell receptor beta chains from one sample in a study of cytomegalovirus exposure and HLA in healthy donors. Repertoires were generated with immunoSEQ multiplex PCR, while TCRdb's copy carries only in-frame clones and drops some. Its clone listing holds around 53,000 clones. The sequencing input was PBMCs. The receptors here all came from a male donor in good health and CMV-seropositive. CDR3s include the opening cysteine and the closing phenylalanine or tryptophan. Each record gives: D gene, J gene, V gene, CDR3 DNA, CDR3 protein. The D gene is left open where the match is weak.

>-|TRBJ2-7|TRBV4-1
TGCGCCAGCAGCCAAGGCGCCTACGAGCAGTACTTC
CASSQGAYEQYF
>-|TRBJ2-3|TRBV7-3
TGTGCCAGCAGCTCCCAGTCCTCGGATACGCAGTATTTT
CASSSQSSDTQYF
>-|TRBJ2-1|TRBV5-1
TGCGCCAGCAGCCGGGGGGCAGGGGATGTCTGGAATGAGCAGTTCTTC
CASSRGAGDVWNEQFF
>TRBD1|TRBJ1-5|TRBV30
TGTGCCTGGAGTGAGGGACAGGAGTATAGCAATCAGCCCCAGCATTTT
CAWSEGQEYSNQPQHF
>-|TRBJ2-3|TRBV11-3
TGTGCCAGCAGCTCTTCTAGTACAGATACGCAGTATTTT
CASSSSSTDTQYF
>TRBD2|TRBJ2-1|TRBV10-3
TGTGCCATCATGGGAGCGGGGGGACCCCACAATGAGCAGTTCTTC
CAIMGAGGPHNEQFF
>-|TRBJ2-7|TRBV11-1
TGTGCCAGCAGCCCAAGGGGGGGCAGACCCTACGAGCAGTACTTC
CASSPRGGRPYEQYF
>-|TRBJ2-5|TRBV5-1
TGCGCCAGCAGCCGACAAGAGACCCAGTACTTC
CASSRQETQYF
>-|TRBJ2-2|TRBV10-3
TGTGCCATCAGTGAGCGACAGGTGAACACCGGGGAGCTGTTTTTT
CAISERQVNTGELFF
>TRBD2|TRBJ2-5|TRBV5-4
TGTGCCAGCAGCTCAGCGGGCGGGAGAGAGGAGACCCAGTACTTC
CASSSAGGREETQYF
>TRBD1|TRBJ1-5|TRBV6-5
TGTGCCAGCAGCCCGGGACAGGGATACAGCCAGCCCCAGCATTTT
CASSPGQGYSQPQHF
>-|TRBJ2-7|TRBV9
TGTGCCAGCACCGTGGGGGCGGCCCCCTCCTACGAGCAGTACTTC
CASTVGAAPSYEQYF
>TRBD2|TRBJ2-5|TRBV7-2
TGTGCCAGCAGACTGACTAGCGGGGGGGAGACCCAGTACTTC
CASRLTSGGETQYF
>-|TRBJ1-2|TRBV6-5
TGTGCCAGCAGTTACCGAAACAGCTTCTATGGCTACACCTTC
CASSYRNSFYGYTF
>TRBD2|TRBJ2-7|TRBV4-2
TGTGCCAGCAGCCTTCGACTAGCGGGGGGCCCAGTGGGAGAGCAGTACTTC
CASSLRLAGGPVGEQYF
>-|TRBJ2-5|TRBV6-6
TGTGCCAGCAGTTACCCCCCTCAAGAGACCCAGTACTTC
CASSYPPQETQYF
>-|TRBJ2-1|TRBV15
TGTGCCACCAGCATGGACTCAGCCTACAATGAGCAGTTCTTC
CATSMDSAYNEQFF
>TRBD2|TRBJ2-3|TRBV6-5
TGTGCCAGCAGTTACACTAGCGGGGGGGTTCCAGATACGCAGTATTTT
CASSYTSGGVPDTQYF
>TRBD1|TRBJ2-7|TRBV30
TGTGCCTGGTCGACAGGGGTAATTGACGAGCAGTACTTC
CAWSTGVIDEQYF
>-|TRBJ1-6|TRBV7-9
TGTGCCAGCAGCTTGTCGAGCTCACCCCTCCACTTT
CASSLSSSPLHF
>TRBD1|TRBJ1-2|TRBV6-5
TGTGCCAGCAGTTACTCTGACAGGGGAGGCTACACCTTC
CASSYSDRGGYTF
>TRBD2|TRBJ2-5|TRBV4-3
TGCGCCAGCAGCCAAGATGTCGGCGGGGGGGCGTTATTAGAGACCCAGTACTTC
CASSQDVGGGALLETQYF
>-|TRBJ1-6|TRBV5-4
TGTGCCAGCAGTACAGATCGCAATTCACCCCTCCACTTT
CASSTDRNSPLHF
>TRBD1|TRBJ1-1|TRBV5-5
TGTGCCAGCAGCCTGACAGGGGCCGGGAACACTGAAGCTTTCTTT
CASSLTGAGNTEAFF
>TRBD1|TRBJ1-1|TRBV5-1
TGCGCCAGCAGCCCTTGGGACAGGGGGGGGACTGAAGCTTTCTTT
CASSPWDRGGTEAFF
>TRBD1|TRBJ1-1|TRBV29-1
TGCAGCGCTCCCCCAGGGGGCCTTCCCTTGAACACTGAAGCTTTCTTT
CSAPPGGLPLNTEAFF
>-|TRBJ1-5|TRBV7-2
TGTGCCAGCAGTTCAACAGGGCTAAGCAATCAGCCCCAGCATTTT
CASSSTGLSNQPQHF
>-|TRBJ2-2|TRBV6-1
TGTGCCAGCAGGCACCTGAAGGGAGCCCTAGGGGAGCTGTTTTTT
CASRHLKGALGELFF
>-|TRBJ2-3|TRBV13
TGTGCTAAGCAGGGGCGGCTTCGGGATACGCAGTATTTT
CAKQGRLRDTQYF
>TRBD1|TRBJ1-3|TRBV7-9
TGTGCCAGCAGCTCACTCGGACAGGGAAGGGGAAACACCATATATTTT
CASSSLGQGRGNTIYF
>-|TRBJ2-1|TRBV21-1
TGTGCCAGCAGCAAAGGAACAGATGACTACAATGAGCAGTTCTTC
CASSKGTDDYNEQFF